What follows describes a single T cell receptor beta chain. These data originate in a study of blood T cell repertoires in COVID-19. This CDR3 spans 15 amino acids. Germline V gene data show CDR1 as LGHDT and CDR2 as YNNKEL (reference sequence). V lost 2 bases and J lost 2, with 10 bases in between. Only in-frame clones appear in the TCRdb table, and some are missing; sequencing was by immunoSEQ multiplex PCR. The sample yields some 230,000 clones, around 86% seen once. Seattle-derived patients entered the study during active infection and were followed longitudinally. The sequence was collected from an elderly woman with COVID-19, enrolled during active disease. Sequencing was performed on peripheral blood. The chain is built from TRBV3-1 (or the pseudogene TRBV3-2) and TRBJ2-1; possibly TRBD2 for D (5 bases). The CDR3 here is CASSQKADAYNEQFF. The CDR3, as DNA: TGTGCCAGCAGCCAAAAAGCGGATGCCTACAATGAGCAGTTCTTC.